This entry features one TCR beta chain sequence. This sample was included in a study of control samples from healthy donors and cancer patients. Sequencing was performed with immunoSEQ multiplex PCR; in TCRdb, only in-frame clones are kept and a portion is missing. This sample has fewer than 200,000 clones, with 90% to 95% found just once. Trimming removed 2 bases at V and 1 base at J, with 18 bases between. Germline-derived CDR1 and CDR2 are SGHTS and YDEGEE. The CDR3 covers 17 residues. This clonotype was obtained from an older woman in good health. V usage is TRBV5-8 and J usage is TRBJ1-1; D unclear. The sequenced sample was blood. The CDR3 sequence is CASSLVLDGYSNTEAFF. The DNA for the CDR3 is TGTGCCAGCAGCTTAGTTCTGGACGGATACTCGAACACTGAAGCTTTCTTT.